The T cell receptor (beta chain) under discussion was sequenced for a study of vaccination effects on CD4 cells after COVID-19. Using viral peptide pools, the ViraFEST assay grew out antigen-specific CD4+ T cells prior to sequencing. The authors isolated CD4+ T cells after about 10 days of culture. It was two doses of either the BNT162b2 or mRNA-1273 vaccine that participants received. In germline, CDR1 is SGHNT, CDR2 YYREEE (reference sequence). The CDR3 is 14 residues long. V gave up 4 bases and J gave up 7 bases, with 14 bases separating them. Points on this clone: Its antigen remains unidentified.

The assay was immunoSEQ multiplex PCR, and TCRdb's table has in-frame clones only and misses some. The sample consists of about 22,000 clones, roughly 73% of them appearing once. V is TRBV5-4 and J is TRBJ1-4; D is possibly TRBD1 (5 bases). Material: CD4+ T cells from PBMCs cultured with HCoV-NL63 spike peptides, obtained after COVID-19 vaccination. This receptor was identified in a human donor who received a COVID-19 vaccine. Here the CDR3 DNA reads TGTGCCAGCAGCCCATCCAGGGATGGTGAAAAACTGTTTTTT. This translates into CASSPSRDGEKLFF. The full variable domain, rest sourced from reference TRBV5-4 and TRBJ1-4, is ETGVTQSPTHLIKTRGQQVTLRCSSQSGHNTVSWYQQALGQGPQFIFQYYREEENGRGNFPPRFSGLQFPNYSSELNVNALELDDSALYLCASSPSRDGEKLFFGSGTQLSVL.